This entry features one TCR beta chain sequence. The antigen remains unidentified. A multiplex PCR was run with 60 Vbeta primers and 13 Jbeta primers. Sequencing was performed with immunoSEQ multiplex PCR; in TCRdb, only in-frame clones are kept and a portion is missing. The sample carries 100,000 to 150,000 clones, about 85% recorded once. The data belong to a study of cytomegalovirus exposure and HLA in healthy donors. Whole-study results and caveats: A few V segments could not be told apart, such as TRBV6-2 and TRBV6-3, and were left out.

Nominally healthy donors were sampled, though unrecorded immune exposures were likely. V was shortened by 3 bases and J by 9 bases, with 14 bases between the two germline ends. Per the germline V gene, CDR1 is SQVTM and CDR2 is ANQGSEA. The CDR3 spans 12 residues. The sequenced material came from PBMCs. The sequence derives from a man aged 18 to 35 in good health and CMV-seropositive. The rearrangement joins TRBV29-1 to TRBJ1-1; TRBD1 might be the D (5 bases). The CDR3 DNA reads TGCAGCGTTGAGAAAAGACAGCGTCAAGCTTTCTTT. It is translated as CSVEKRQRQAFF.